The 25 T cell receptor beta chains presented below share a single source sample, sequenced in a study of blood T cells in healthy people across ages. Together with a sample-barcoded 5' primer, a J-beta primer mix was included in a second PCR lasting about 6 to 11 cycles. TCRdb itself ran the 5' RACE reads through MiXCR, one entry per CDR3 protein. The sample lists a few hundred thousand distinct CDR3 sequences, roughly a quarter occurring once. Input material: blood. Source of these receptors: a woman in her seventies in good health.

The V call is TRBV20-1, the J call TRBJ2-1; 15 bases agree with TRBD2. The germline V gene has CDR1 DFQATT and CDR2 SNEGSKA (reference sequence). V trimming: 6 bases; J trimming: 7 bases; junction bases outside the gene matches: 7. The CDR3 contains 15 residues. The CDR3 reads CSAGTSGRKKNEQFF. For the CDR3, the DNA is TGCAGTGCCGGGACTAGCGGGAGGAAGAAGAATGAGCAGTTCTTC.

The V and J genes are TRBV29-1 and TRBJ2-5; perhaps TRBD2 as D (7 bases). TRBJ2-7 matches the DNA end more closely, so the J call is doubtful. Germline loops: CDR1 SQVTM, CDR2 ANQGSEA. The CDR3 is made up of 13 amino acids. CDR3 loop: CSVAEGGHYEQYF. CDR3 nucleotide sequence: TGCAGCGTTGCCGAGGGGGGGCACTACGAGCAGTACTTC.

About this clonotype itself: Compared with germline, one end of the junction differs, possibly owing to a read error. The chain recombines TRBV7-7 with TRBJ2-5; 7 nucleotides agree with TRBD1. Germline V gene lookup returns CDR1 SSHAT and CDR2 FNYEAQ (reference sequence). CDR3 size: 17 residues. The CDR3 sequence: CASSVGGGRGAQETQYF. The CDR3 DNA is TGTGCTAGCAGCGTAGGGGGCGGACGTGGGGCACAAGAGACCCAGTACTTC.

To note about this clonotype: Mismatch with germline at one junction end may stem from a read error. The chain carries TRBV25-1 and TRBJ2-5, with TRBD2 matching over 9 bases. This CDR3 comprises 18 residues. CDR1 MGHDK and CDR2 SYGVNS come from the germline V gene. The CDR3 bases are TGTGCCAGCAGTGCAAACCGGGGGCTAGCGGGGAATAACAATGAGCGGTTCTTC. Its protein product is CASSANRGLAGNNNERFF.

This chain connects TRBV28 to TRBJ2-1; perhaps TRBD1 as D (6 bases). The V gene lost 8 bases and the J gene lost 14 bases, with 16 bases spanning the gap. The CDR3 covers 11 residues. Germline CDR1 MDHEN, CDR2 SYDVKM. CDR3 loop: CASGLTGLKFF. CDR3 sequence (DNA): TGTGCCAGCGGACTTACAGGGTTGAAGTTCTTC.

V gene TRBV5-1 combines with J gene TRBJ2-5; 8 nucleotides match TRBD1. The germline V gene encodes CDR1 SGHRS and CDR2 YFSETQ. Trimming cost V 1 base and J 4 bases; bases outside gene matches: 9. CDR3 length: 16 residues. This CDR3 is CASSLSFGQGRETQYF. In DNA form, the CDR3 reads TGCGCCAGCAGCTTGAGCTTCGGACAGGGAAGAGAGACCCAGTACTTC.

This clonotype was recorded only once. This rearrangement joins TRBV9 to TRBJ2-5, with TRBD1 matching over 10 bases. CDR1 and CDR2 (germline): SGDLS, YYNGEE. Germline trimming cut 2 bases from V and 5 bases from J; bases unmatched to any gene: 3. The CDR3 has 14 amino acids. The CDR3 DNA is TGTGCCAGCAGCGTGACAGGGGGCGGCGAGACCCAGTACTTC. As protein: CASSVTGGGETQYF. Complete variable domain (other parts from reference TRBV9 and TRBJ2-5): DSGVTQTPKHLITATGQRVTLRCSPRSGDLSVYWYQQSLDQGLQFLIQYYNGEERAKGNILERFSAQQFPDLHSELNLSSLELGDSALYFCASSVTGGGETQYFGPGTRLLVL.

This clonotype was seen more than once but under ten times. This chain connects TRBV29-1 to TRBJ1-2; unclear D gene. Looked up from germline, CDR1 is SQVTM and CDR2 is ANQGSEA. CDR3 length: 11 residues. Trimming pared 6 bases from V and 1 base from J, leaving 6 bases between. CDR3 in amino acids: CSVDGNYGYTF. Written as DNA, the CDR3 is TGCAGCGTGGACGGTAACTATGGCTACACCTTC.

In its sample, this clonotype was seen many times. The chain links TRBV11-2 to TRBJ2-3; 7 bases are shared with TRBD2. There are 15 residues in the CDR3. Germline V gives CDR1 SGHAT, CDR2 FQNNGV. J gave up 4 bases and V 6 bases, and 10 bases lay outside the gene matches. The CDR3 region is CASRAWGGSADTQYF. DNA of the CDR3: TGTGCCAGCAGGGCGTGGGGGGGTAGCGCAGATACGCAGTATTTT.

In its sample, this clonotype was seen a few times. V usage is TRBV18 and J usage is TRBJ2-3; a weak D match, TRBD2 (5 bases). Germline assignment: CDR1 KGHSH and CDR2 LQKENI. The CDR3 extends over 13 amino acids. V lost 6 bases and J 2 bases, leaving 9 bases between the germline ends. The chain's CDR3 is CASSPGLTDTQYF. In nucleotides, the CDR3 is TGTGCCAGCTCGCCAGGACTCACAGATACGCAGTATTTT.

This clonotype was observed a few times. The J gene is TRBJ1-2, the V gene TRBV5-6, with 9 bases aligning to TRBD1. Germline CDR1 and CDR2: SGHDT and YYEEEE. CDR3 length equals 16 residues. With V trimmed by 4 bases and J by 8 bases, 15 bases remained unmatched. CDR3 residues: CASSSSRTGVWGGYTF. The DNA of the CDR3 is TGTGCCAGCAGCAGCTCTCGGACAGGGGTATGGGGCGGCTACACCTTC.

This clonotype occurred a few times. The V call is TRBV21-1, the J call TRBJ2-3; the D segment call TRBD2 is taken from the table without a DNA check. TRBV21-1 is classified as a pseudogene. The length of the CDR3 is 15 residues. CDR3 sequence (DNA): TGTGCCAGCAGCCAGGTTAGCAGGGACGAAGATACGCAGTATTTT. Its translation is CASSQVSRDEDTQYF.

The V gene is TRBV20-1, the J gene TRBJ2-5; 10 bases agree with TRBD2. CDR1 and CDR2 (germline): DFQATT, SNEGSKA (reference sequence). This CDR3 contains 15 residues. The V gene end was trimmed by 0 bases and the J gene end by 4 bases; junction bases not matched to a gene: 5. CDR3 in amino acids: CSARDLGTSVETQYF. The CDR3 nucleotides are TGCAGTGCTAGAGATCTTGGGACTAGCGTAGAGACCCAGTACTTC.

CDR3 in DNA: TGTGCCAGCAGCTTCGCAGGGTCCCGGGTTGAAAAACTGTTTTTT. It codes for CASSFAGSRVEKLFF. The chain has TRBV7-2 and TRBJ1-4; maybe TRBD1 (5 bases). Germline-derived CDR1 and CDR2 are SGHTA and FQGNSA. Trimming shortened V by 3 bases and J by 7 bases, and 15 bases separated the two germline ends. The CDR3 runs to 15 residues. The variable domain in full, completed from reference TRBV7-2 and TRBJ1-4, reads GAGVSQSPSNKVTEKGKDVELRCDPISGHTALYWYRQSLGQGLEFLIYFQGNSAPDKSGLPSDRFSAERTGGSVSTLTIQRTQQEDSAVYLCASSFAGSRVEKLFFGSGTQLSVL.

This sequence joins TRBV6-6 and TRBJ2-4, with D tentatively TRBD1 or TRBD2 (6 bases each). Trimming removed 2 bases at V and 4 bases at J, with 15 bases between. Germline V gene lookup returns CDR1 MNHNY and CDR2 SVGAGI (reference sequence). The CDR3 totals 16 residues. In nucleotides, the CDR3 is TGTGCCAGCAGTTACGAGGGGGGCACCCGAAAAAACATTCAGTACTTC. It encodes CASSYEGGTRKNIQYF.

In the case of this clonotype: One end of the junction is discordant with germline, which a read error may explain. The V gene is TRBV7-2, the J gene TRBJ2-1, with D possibly being TRBD2 (7 bases). The CDR3 totals 13 residues. Germline V lookup: CDR1 SGHTA, CDR2 FQGNSA. The CDR3 here is CASRLGGGGPRFF. The CDR3 DNA follows: TGTGCCAGCAGATTAGGGGGGGGCGGCCCTCGGTTCTTC. The whole variable domain, remainder taken from reference TRBV7-2 and TRBJ2-1, is GAGVSQSPSNKVTEKGKDVELRCDPISGHTALYWYRQSLGQGLEFLIYFQGNSAPDKSGLPSDRFSAERTGGSVSTLTIQRTQQEDSAVYLCASRLGGGGPRFFGPGTRLTVL.

The V gene is TRBV4-3, the J gene TRBJ2-4; TRBD1 agrees at 9 bases. This CDR3 contains 21 residues. V was clipped by 1 base and J by 0 bases; unmatched bases: 16. The germline V gene encodes CDR1 LGHNA and CDR2 YSLEER. This CDR3 is CASSQALRGTGSTIAKNIQYF. The CDR3 DNA reads TGCGCCAGCAGCCAAGCTTTGAGAGGGACAGGGTCTACTATAGCCAAAAACATTCAGTACTTC.

The chain carries TRBV10-3 and TRBJ2-5, with D maybe TRBD2 (7 bases). This CDR3 has 13 residues. The germline CDR1 and CDR2 sequences are ENHRY and SYGVKD. V was clipped by 2 bases and J by 11 bases, with 15 bases between them. The CDR3 DNA is TGTGCCATCAGTGAGATGGGGGCGCGGGAGCAGTACTTC. It specifies CAISEMGAREQYF.

The rearrangement links TRBV20-1 to TRBJ2-3; TRBD1 agrees at 8 bases. J gave up 3 bases and V 6 bases, and 5 bases lay outside the gene matches. Germline assignment: CDR1 DFQATT and CDR2 SNEGSKA (reference sequence). This CDR3 comprises 13 residues. Here the CDR3 reads CSATDRGTDTQYF. The DNA for the CDR3 is TGCAGTGCAACCGACAGGGGAACAGATACGCAGTATTTT.

This clonotype was detected only a few times. The chain carries TRBV6-2 or TRBV6-3 and TRBJ2-5; 7 nucleotides line up with TRBD2. The J call may not be correct, given that the DNA end is closer to TRBJ2-7. Per the germline V gene, CDR1 is MNHEY and CDR2 is SVGEGT. The CDR3 is 15 residues long. The CDR3 sequence: CASNYPASGPYEQYF. The CDR3, as DNA: TGTGCCAGCAACTACCCGGCTAGCGGACCCTACGAGCAGTACTTC.

This clonotype was recorded a few times. This chain uses TRBV9 with TRBJ2-7, with 9 positions matching TRBD2. The CDR3 is made up of 15 amino acids. Losses at the gene ends were 0 bases for V and 0 bases for J; bases not matched to a gene: 1. CDR1 SGDLS and CDR2 YYNGEE come from the germline V gene. DNA for the CDR3: TGTGCCAGCAGCGTAGAACTAGCGGGCTCCTACGAGCAGTACTTC. It translates to CASSVELAGSYEQYF.

There are a few counts of this clonotype. This chain joins TRBV27 and TRBJ1-1; D remains ambiguous. Trimming removed 2 bases at V and 8 bases at J, with 15 bases between. This CDR3 is built from 14 residues. Germline values: CDR1 MNHEY, CDR2 SMNVEV (reference sequence). The CDR3 DNA follows: TGTGCCAGCAGTTTAGGCCGTCCCAAAACCGAAGCTTTCTTT. Its translation: CASSLGRPKTEAFF.

As to this clonotype: An end of the junction does not agree with germline; a read error may underlie this. The rearrangement uses TRBV20-1 and TRBJ2-5; no definite D call. The CDR3 totals 11 residues. Per germline, CDR1 DFQATT and CDR2 SNEGSKA (reference sequence). CDR3 amino acids: CSATPAETRYF. CDR3 nucleotides: TGCAGTGCTACCCCAGCAGAGACCCGGTACTTC.

The V and J genes are TRBV5-1 and TRBJ2-2, with D possibly matching TRBD2 (7 bases). V was pared by 4 bases and J by 2 bases, with 15 bases between. The length of the CDR3 is 16 residues. Germline loops: CDR1 SGHRS, CDR2 YFSETQ. The DNA of the CDR3 is TGCGCCAGCAGCCCTGGAGGGGGGGACAACACCGGGGAGCTGTTTTTT. Translating gives CASSPGGGDNTGELFF.

This clonotype appeared a single time. The gene calls are TRBV19 and TRBJ2-3, with TRBD2 as a possible D gene (5 bases). The CDR3 is 15 amino acids. Looked up from germline, CDR1 is LNHDA and CDR2 is SQIVND (reference sequence). The ends were cut back, 3 bases at V and 4 bases at J, with 14 bases in the middle. Here the CDR3 DNA reads TGTGCCAGTAGTATTCAAGAGGGAAGAGCAGATACGCAGTATTTT. It translates to CASSIQEGRADTQYF.